Shown below are 4 T cell receptor beta chains from a single sample sequenced in a study of identical twins. TCRdb re-called the 5' RACE reads through MiXCR, storing one row per CDR3 protein. The sample gives a few hundred thousand distinct CDR3 sequences, 5% to 7% of which show up once; about 14% is in the top ten. These data also formed part of another study, on T cells expressing NK-cell markers.

Sequencing input: CD8+ T cells sorted from blood. Receptors originate from a woman under 30 in good health.

The genes are TRBV7-9 and TRBJ1-1, with 9 bases that match TRBD1. J was trimmed by 6 bases and V by 5 bases; bases with no gene match: 7. Germline V gene data show CDR1 as SEHNR and CDR2 as FQNEAQ (reference sequence). There are 14 residues in the CDR3. This CDR3 reads CASSGGDRVAEAFF. DNA for the CDR3: TGTGCCAGCAGCGGGGGGGACAGGGTCGCTGAAGCTTTCTTT.

V is TRBV7-9 and J is TRBJ1-5; D remains unclear. V was shortened by 6 bases and J by 6 bases, with 18 bases between the two germline ends. This CDR3 region has 15 residues. Germline V gene data show CDR1 as SEHNR and CDR2 as FQNEAQ (reference sequence). The CDR3 nucleotides are TGTGCCAGCAGGTCCGTGCTGGAGGGTAGTCAGCCCCAGCATTTT. Its translation is CASRSVLEGSQPQHF.

This clonotype was found many times. The genes are TRBV27 and TRBJ2-1, with D perhaps matching TRBD2 (5 bases). CDR1 and CDR2 (germline): MNHEY, SMNVEV (reference sequence). CDR3 size: 14 residues. Trimming removed 5 bases at V and 9 bases at J, with 17 bases between. CDR3 amino acids: CASSILSQAGEQFF. Here the CDR3 DNA reads TGTGCCAGCAGTATACTGTCTCAGGCGGGTGAGCAGTTCTTC.

The sample holds a few counts of this clonotype. The chain recombines TRBV20-1 with TRBJ1-1, with D possibly TRBD1 on 5 matching bases. CDR1 and CDR2 from the germline V gene are DFQATT and SNEGSKA (reference sequence). This CDR3 comprises 12 residues. V dropped 2 bases and J dropped 4 bases, with 8 bases sitting between them. The CDR3 loop reads CSARFQGTEAFF. CDR3 nucleotides: TGCAGTGCTAGATTTCAGGGCACTGAAGCTTTCTTT.